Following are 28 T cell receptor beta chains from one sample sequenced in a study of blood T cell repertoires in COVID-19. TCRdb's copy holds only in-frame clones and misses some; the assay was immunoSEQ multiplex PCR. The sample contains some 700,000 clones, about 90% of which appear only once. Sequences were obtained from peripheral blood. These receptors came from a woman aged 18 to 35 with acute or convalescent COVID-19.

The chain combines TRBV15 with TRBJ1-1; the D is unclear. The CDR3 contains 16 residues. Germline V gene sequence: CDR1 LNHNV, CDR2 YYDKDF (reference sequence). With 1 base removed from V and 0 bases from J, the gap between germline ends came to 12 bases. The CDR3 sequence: CATSRGFAYMNTEAFF. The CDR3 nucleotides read TGTGCCACCAGCAGAGGGTTTGCCTATATGAACACTGAAGCTTTCTTT.

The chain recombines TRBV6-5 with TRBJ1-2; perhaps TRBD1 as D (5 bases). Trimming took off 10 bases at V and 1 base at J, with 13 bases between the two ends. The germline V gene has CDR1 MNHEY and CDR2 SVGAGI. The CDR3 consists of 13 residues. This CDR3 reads CATTPQGNYGYTF. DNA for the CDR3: TGTGCCACTACCCCGCAGGGTAACTATGGCTACACCTTC.

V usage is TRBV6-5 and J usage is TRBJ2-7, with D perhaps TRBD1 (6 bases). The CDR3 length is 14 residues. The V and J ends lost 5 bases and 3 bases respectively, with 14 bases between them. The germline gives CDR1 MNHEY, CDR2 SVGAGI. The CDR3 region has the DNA TGTGCCAGCAGTCCCCTGGGACAAATCTACGAGCAGTACTTC. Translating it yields CASSPLGQIYEQYF.

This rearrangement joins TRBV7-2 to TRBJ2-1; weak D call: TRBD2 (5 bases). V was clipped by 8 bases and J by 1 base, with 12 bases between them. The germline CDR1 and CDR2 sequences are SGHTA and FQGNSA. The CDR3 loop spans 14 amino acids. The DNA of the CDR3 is TGTGCCAGCGTTCGGGGTGGGTCCTACAATGAGCAGTTCTTC. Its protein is CASVRGGSYNEQFF.

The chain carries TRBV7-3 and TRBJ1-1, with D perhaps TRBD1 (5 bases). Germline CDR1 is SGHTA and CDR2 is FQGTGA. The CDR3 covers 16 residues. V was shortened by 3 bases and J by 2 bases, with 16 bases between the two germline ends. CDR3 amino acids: CASSFPPGQGNTEAFF. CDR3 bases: TGTGCCAGCAGCTTCCCCCCGGGCCAGGGCAACACTGAAGCTTTCTTT. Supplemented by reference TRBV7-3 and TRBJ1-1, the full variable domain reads GAGVSQTPSNKVTEKGKYVELRCDPISGHTALYWYRQSLGQGPEFLIYFQGTGAADDSGLPNDRFFAVRPEGSVSTLKIQRTERGDSAVYLCASSFPPGQGNTEAFFGQGTRLTVV.

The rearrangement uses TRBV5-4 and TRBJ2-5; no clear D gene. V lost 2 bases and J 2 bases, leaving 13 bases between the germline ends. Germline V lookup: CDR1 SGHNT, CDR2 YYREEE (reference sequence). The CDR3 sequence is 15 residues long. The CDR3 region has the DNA TGTGCCAGCAGCTTTGAGCCGTCACGACAAGAGACCCAGTACTTC. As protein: CASSFEPSRQETQYF.

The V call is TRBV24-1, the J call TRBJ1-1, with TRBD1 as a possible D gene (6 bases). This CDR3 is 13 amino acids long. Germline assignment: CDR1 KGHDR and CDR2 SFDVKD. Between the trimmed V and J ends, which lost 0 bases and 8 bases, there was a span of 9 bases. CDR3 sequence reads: CATSDLRTDEAFF. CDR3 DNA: TGTGCCACCAGTGATTTGAGGACAGACGAAGCTTTCTTT.

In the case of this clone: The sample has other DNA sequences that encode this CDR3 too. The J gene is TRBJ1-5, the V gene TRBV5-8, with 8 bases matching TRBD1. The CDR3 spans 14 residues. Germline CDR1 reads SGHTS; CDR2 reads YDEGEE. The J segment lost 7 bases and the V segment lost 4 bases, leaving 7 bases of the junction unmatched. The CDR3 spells CASSLTGVRQPQHF. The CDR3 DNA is TGTGCCAGCAGCCTGACAGGGGTCAGGCAGCCCCAGCATTTT.

Here the CDR3 DNA reads TGTGCCAGCACCCTTGAAGGAGGGTCTTCTGGCTACACCTTC. The encoded protein is CASTLEGGSSGYTF. The rearrangement links TRBV2 to TRBJ1-2; no clear D. Germline V CDR1 and CDR2: SNHLY, FYNNEI. This CDR3 is 14 amino acids long. V gave up 7 bases and J gave up 7 bases, with 19 bases separating them.

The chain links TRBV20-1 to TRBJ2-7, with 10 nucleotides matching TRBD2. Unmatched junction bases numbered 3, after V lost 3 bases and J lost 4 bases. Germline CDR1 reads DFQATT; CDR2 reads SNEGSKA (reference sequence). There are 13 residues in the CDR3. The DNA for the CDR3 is TGCAGTGCTAGTACTAGCGGGGAGTACGAGCAGTACTTC. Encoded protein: CSASTSGEYEQYF.

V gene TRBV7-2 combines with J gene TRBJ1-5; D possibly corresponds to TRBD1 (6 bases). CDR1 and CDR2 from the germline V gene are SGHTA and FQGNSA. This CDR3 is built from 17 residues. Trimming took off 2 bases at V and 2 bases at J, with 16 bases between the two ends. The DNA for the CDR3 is TGTGCCAGCAGCTTATACGGGGGGGCTGTCGGCAATCAGCCCCAGCATTTT. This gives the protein CASSLYGGAVGNQPQHF.

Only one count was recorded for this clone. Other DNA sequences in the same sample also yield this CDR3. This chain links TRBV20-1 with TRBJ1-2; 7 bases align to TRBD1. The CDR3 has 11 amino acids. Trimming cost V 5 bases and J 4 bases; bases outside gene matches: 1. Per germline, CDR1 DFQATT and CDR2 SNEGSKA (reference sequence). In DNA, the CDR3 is TGCAGTGCTCGACAGGGCTATGGCTACACCTTC. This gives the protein CSARQGYGYTF.

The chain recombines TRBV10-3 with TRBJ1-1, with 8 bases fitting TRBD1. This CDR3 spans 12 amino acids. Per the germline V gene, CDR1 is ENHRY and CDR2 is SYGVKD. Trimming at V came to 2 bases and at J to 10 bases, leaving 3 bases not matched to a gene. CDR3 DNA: TGTGCCATCAGTGAGATAACAGGGGGAGCTTTCTTT. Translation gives CAISEITGGAFF.

CDR3 residues: CASSSGQGAEQYF. The DNA of the CDR3 is TGTGCCAGCAGCTCAGGACAGGGGGCCGAGCAGTACTTC. This sequence joins TRBV5-4 and TRBJ2-7, with TRBD1 identical over 11 bases. CDR1 is SGHNT and CDR2 is YYREEE in the germline V gene (reference sequence). Trimming at V came to 3 bases and at J to 6 bases, leaving 2 bases not matched to a gene. The CDR3 loop spans 13 amino acids.

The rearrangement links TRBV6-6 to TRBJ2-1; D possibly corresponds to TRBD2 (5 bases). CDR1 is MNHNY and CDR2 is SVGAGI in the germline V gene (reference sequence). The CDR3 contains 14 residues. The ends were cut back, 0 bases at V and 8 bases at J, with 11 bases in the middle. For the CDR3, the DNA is TGTGCCAGCAGTTACTCGATCGAGGGTTATGAGCAGTTCTTC. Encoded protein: CASSYSIEGYEQFF.

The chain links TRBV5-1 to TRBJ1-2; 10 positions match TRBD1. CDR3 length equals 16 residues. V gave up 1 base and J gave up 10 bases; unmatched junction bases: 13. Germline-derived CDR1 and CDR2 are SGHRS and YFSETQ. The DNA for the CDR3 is TGCGCCAGCAGCTTGACTCGTGGGGACAGGGGATTGGACTACACCTTC. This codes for CASSLTRGDRGLDYTF.

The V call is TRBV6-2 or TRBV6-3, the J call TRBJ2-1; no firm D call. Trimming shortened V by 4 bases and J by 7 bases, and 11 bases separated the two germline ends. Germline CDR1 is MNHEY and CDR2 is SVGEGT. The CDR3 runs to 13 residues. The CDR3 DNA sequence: TGTGCCAGCAGTTCAGTTTTCCGTAATGAGCAGTTCTTC. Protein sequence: CASSSVFRNEQFF.

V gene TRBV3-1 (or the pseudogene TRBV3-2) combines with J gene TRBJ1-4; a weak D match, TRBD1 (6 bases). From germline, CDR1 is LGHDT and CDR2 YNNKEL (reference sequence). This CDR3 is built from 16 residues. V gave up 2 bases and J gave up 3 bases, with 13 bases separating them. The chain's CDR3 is CASSQPLTGSNEKLFF. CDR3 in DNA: TGTGCCAGCAGCCAACCACTGACAGGATCTAATGAAAAACTGTTTTTT.

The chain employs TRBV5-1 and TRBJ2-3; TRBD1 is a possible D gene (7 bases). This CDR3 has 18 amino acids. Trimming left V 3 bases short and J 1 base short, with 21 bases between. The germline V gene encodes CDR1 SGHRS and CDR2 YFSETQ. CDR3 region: CASSWAGGNMGGTDTQYF. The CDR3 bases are TGCGCCAGCAGCTGGGCAGGGGGGAATATGGGTGGCACAGATACGCAGTATTTT.

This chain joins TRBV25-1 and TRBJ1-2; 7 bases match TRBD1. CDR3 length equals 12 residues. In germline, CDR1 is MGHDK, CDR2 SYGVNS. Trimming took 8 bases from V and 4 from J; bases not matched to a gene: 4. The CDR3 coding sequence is TGTGCCAGCCAGGGACAGATCTATGGCTACACCTTC. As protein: CASQGQIYGYTF.

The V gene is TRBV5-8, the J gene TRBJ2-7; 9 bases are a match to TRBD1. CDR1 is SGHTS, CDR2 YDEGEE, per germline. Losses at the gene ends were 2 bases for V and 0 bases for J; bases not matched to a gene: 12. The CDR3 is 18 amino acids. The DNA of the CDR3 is TGTGCCAGCAGCTTCCGGGACAGGGTCTTCGTTGGCTCCTACGAGCAGTACTTC. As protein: CASSFRDRVFVGSYEQYF.

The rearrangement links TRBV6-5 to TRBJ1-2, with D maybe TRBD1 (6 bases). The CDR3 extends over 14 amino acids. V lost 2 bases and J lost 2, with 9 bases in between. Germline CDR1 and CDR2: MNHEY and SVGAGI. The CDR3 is CASSYRDTNYGYTF. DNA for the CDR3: TGTGCCAGCAGTTACAGGGACACGAACTATGGCTACACCTTC.

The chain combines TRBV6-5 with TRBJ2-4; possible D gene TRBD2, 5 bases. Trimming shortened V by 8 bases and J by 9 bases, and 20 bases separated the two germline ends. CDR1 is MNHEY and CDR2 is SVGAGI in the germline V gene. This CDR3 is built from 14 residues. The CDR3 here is CASHRLGVPSIQYF. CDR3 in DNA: TGTGCCAGCCACCGGCTCGGGGTCCCGAGCATTCAGTACTTC.

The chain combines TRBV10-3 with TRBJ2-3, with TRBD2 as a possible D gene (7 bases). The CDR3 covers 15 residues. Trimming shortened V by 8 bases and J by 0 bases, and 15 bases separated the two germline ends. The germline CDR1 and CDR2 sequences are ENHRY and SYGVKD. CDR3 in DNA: TGTGCCATCGGGGGGGGCGGGACTAGCACAGATACGCAGTATTTT. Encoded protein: CAIGGGGTSTDTQYF.

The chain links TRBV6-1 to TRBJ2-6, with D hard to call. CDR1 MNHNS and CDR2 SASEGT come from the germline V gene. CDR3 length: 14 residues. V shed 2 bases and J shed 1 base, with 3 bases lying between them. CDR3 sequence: CASSELSGANVLTF. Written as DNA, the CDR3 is TGTGCCAGCAGTGAACTGTCTGGGGCCAACGTCCTGACTTTC.

DNA of the CDR3: TGTGCCAGCAGCTTGGGACTAGTAGGCCCCGACACCGGGGAGCTGTTTTTT. As protein: CASSLGLVGPDTGELFF. The chain joins TRBV5-8 to TRBJ2-2; D may be TRBD2 (6 bases). The V gene's germline CDR1 is SGHTS and CDR2 YDEGEE. This CDR3 is built from 17 residues. Trimming left V 0 bases short and J 3 bases short, with 15 bases between. Looking up the rest from reference TRBV5-8 and TRBJ2-2 gives the full variable domain: EAGVTQSPTHLIKTRGQQATLRCSPISGHTSVYWYQQALGLGLQFLLWYDEGEERNRGNFPPRFSGRQFPNYSSELNVNALELEDSALYLCASSLGLVGPDTGELFFGEGSRLTVL.

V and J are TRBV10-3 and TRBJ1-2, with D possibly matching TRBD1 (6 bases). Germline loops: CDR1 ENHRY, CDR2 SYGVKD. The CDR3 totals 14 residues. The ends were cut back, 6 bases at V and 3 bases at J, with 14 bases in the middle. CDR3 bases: TGTGCCATCAGGGAGGCGGGGGCCTACTATGGCTACACCTTC. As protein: CAIREAGAYYGYTF.

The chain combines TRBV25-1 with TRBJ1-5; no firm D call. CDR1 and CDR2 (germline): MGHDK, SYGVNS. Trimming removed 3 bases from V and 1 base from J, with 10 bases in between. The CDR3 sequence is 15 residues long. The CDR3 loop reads CASSERVESNQPQHF. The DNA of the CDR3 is TGTGCCAGCAGTGAGCGGGTAGAGAGCAATCAGCCCCAGCATTTT.